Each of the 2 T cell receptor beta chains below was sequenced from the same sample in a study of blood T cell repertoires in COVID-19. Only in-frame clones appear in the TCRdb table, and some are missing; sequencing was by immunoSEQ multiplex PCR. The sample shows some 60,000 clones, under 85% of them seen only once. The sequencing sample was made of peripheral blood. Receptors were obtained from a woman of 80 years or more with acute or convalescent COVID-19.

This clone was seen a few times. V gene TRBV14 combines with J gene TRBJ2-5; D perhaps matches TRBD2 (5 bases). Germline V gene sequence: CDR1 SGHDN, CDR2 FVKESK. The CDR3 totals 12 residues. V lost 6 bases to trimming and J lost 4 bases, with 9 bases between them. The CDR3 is CASSGRVETQYF. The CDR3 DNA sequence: TGTGCCAGCAGTGGGCGGGTAGAGACCCAGTACTTC.

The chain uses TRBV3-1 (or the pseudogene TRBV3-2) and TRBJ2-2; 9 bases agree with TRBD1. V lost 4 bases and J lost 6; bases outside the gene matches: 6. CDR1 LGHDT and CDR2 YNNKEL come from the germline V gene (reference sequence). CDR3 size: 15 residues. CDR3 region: CASSLGQGTAGELFF. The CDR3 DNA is TGTGCCAGCAGCCTGGGACAGGGTACGGCCGGGGAGCTGTTTTTT.